This entry describes one TCR beta chain. Antigen unknown. These data come from a study of T cell responses to AZD1222 COVID-19 vaccine. About the study: Pooling covered second doses at about 4 or about 12 weeks. Notes on the study in general: CD4 TCRs covered the whole spike, strongest at regions 160-218 and 743-854. The repertoires were collected only after the peak T cell response. When two AZD1222 doses had been given, Spike-specific TCR breadth and depth rose.

The ends were cut back, 1 base at V and 7 bases at J, with 20 bases in the middle. The germline CDR1 and CDR2 sequences are SGHRS and YFSETQ. This CDR3 has 16 residues. The protocol was immunoSEQ multiplex PCR, while the TCRdb copy is restricted to in-frame clones and leaves out a portion. The sample contains approximately 74,000 clones, 86% of which appear only once. This chain connects TRBV5-1 to TRBJ1-1, with D possibly TRBD1 on 5 matching bases. The clonotype was recovered from an adult in good health. Specimen: peripheral blood, collected on day 0 of AZD1222 vaccination. This chain's CDR3 is CASSLRGIGETVEAFF. CDR3 in DNA: TGCGCCAGCAGCTTGAGGGGAATTGGGGAGACCGTTGAAGCTTTCTTT.